This paragraph reports one TCR beta chain. TCRdb's copy holds only in-frame clones and misses some; the assay was immunoSEQ multiplex PCR. Among approximately 150,000 clones listed, about 91% were seen once. This sample is drawn from a study of control samples from healthy donors and cancer patients. Trimming pared 1 base from V and 2 bases from J, leaving 12 bases between. The germline gives CDR1 SEHNR, CDR2 FQNEAQ (reference sequence). The CDR3 has 16 amino acids. The sequence was obtained from a man younger than 45 in good health. The rearrangement joins TRBV7-9 to TRBJ1-5; maybe TRBD1 (5 bases). Sequencing was carried out using blood. The CDR3 region has the DNA TGTGCCAGCAGCTTAGATGGGGGGAGTCGCAATCAGCCCCAGCATTTT. This sequence encodes CASSLDGGSRNQPQHF.